The TCR beta chain under discussion was sequenced for a study of metastatic and nonmetastatic thyroid tumors. Whole-study context: The comparison covered peripheral blood and tumor or nodule tissue in malignant and benign thyroid patients. Findings and limits, study-wide: In both blood and tumor samples, TCR beta diversity was reported significantly higher for malignant than benign nodules.

Before thyroid surgery, none of the patients had received any treatment. CDR1 and CDR2 (germline): DFQATT, SNEGSKA (reference sequence). V lost 1 base and J lost 7, with 13 bases in between. CDR3 length: 13 residues. Per the original methods: CDR3 was compared across clinicopathological groups, and the resulting differences were used to build a distant-metastasis classifier for papillary thyroid cancer. TCRdb reprocessed the PCR reads via MiXCR. TCRdb assigned the V and J calls; the authors' analysis was not used. Altogether about 16,000 clones are present, 15% to 18% being singletons, with the ten largest covering around a sixth. This clone was counted many times. What it binds is not known.

Sequenced material: blood. This chain joins TRBV20-1 and TRBJ1-2; D gene unclear. This receptor was identified in a female donor with papillary thyroid cancer or a benign thyroid nodule (not recorded which). Some clones in this sample may be carry-over from other donors' samples. The CDR3 coding sequence is TGCAGTGCTAGAGGTCGGGGAGCGGGTGGCTACACCTTC. Encoded protein: CSARGRGAGGYTF.